The 8 T cell receptor beta chains in this list originate from one sample, sequenced in a study of T cells in Graves' hyperthyroidism and ophthalmopathy. The source material, RNA transcripts, was used to amplify TCR beta CDR3 regions. First-round RT-PCR with HTBI primers amplified the TCR CDR3 region. TCRdb re-derived calls from the multiplex PCR reads in MiXCR, one entry per CDR3 protein. This sample carries approximately 430,000 distinct CDR3 sequences, over 12% of them seen once, and the ten largest clones take over 10%. The material sequenced was blood. These receptors were collected from a young man with Graves' ophthalmopathy.

The rearrangement uses TRBV19 and TRBJ1-2, with D maybe TRBD1 (6 bases). In germline, CDR1 is LNHDA, CDR2 SQIVND (reference sequence). V lost 5 bases, J lost 8 bases, and 15 bases lay in between. The CDR3 is made up of 13 amino acids. CDR3 loop: CASSVRGAWGYTF. In DNA, the CDR3 is TGTGCCAGTAGTGTTCGGGGGGCTTGGGGCTACACCTTC.

This clonotype was seen many times. The chain uses TRBV27 and TRBJ2-7, with D tentatively TRBD1 (6 bases). Trimming stripped 1 base from V and 6 bases from J, with 10 bases between. Per the germline V gene, CDR1 is MNHEY and CDR2 is SMNVEV (reference sequence). The CDR3 totals 13 residues. CDR3 amino acids: CASSLYPRGEQYF. In DNA, the CDR3 is TGTGCCAGCAGTTTATATCCCAGGGGCGAGCAGTACTTC.

This clonotype showed up many times. V and J are TRBV27 and TRBJ2-1; D is unclear. CDR1 is MNHEY and CDR2 is SMNVEV in the germline V gene (reference sequence). The CDR3 length is 12 residues. V was clipped by 8 bases and J by 6 bases, with 11 bases between them. As DNA, the CDR3 is TGTGCCAGCGGCAGAATAGGCAATGAGCAGTTCTTC. It specifies CASGRIGNEQFF.

This clonotype came up many times. CDR3 amino acids: CASRPRGFEQYF. CDR3 bases: TGTGCCAGCCGCCCTAGGGGTTTCGAGCAGTACTTC. J is TRBJ2-7 and V is TRBV2; a possible D gene is TRBD1 (5 bases). With 8 bases removed from V and 6 bases from J, the gap between germline ends came to 14 bases. This CDR3 has 12 residues. The germline gives CDR1 SNHLY, CDR2 FYNNEI.

This chain connects TRBV9 to TRBJ2-2, with 8 bases aligning to TRBD1. CDR1 and CDR2 (germline): SGDLS, YYNGEE. V lost 0 bases to trimming and J lost 8 bases; unmatched junction nucleotides: 9. CDR3 length equals 16 residues. This chain's CDR3 is CASSVVGSRGHGELFF. The CDR3, as DNA: TGTGCCAGCAGCGTAGTAGGGAGCAGGGGGCATGGGGAGCTGTTTTTT.

This clonotype was seen only a few times. This chain links TRBV10-3 with TRBJ2-3, with D hard to call. This CDR3 comprises 11 residues. V was shortened by 2 bases and J by 7 bases, with 4 bases between the two germline ends. Germline V CDR1 and CDR2: ENHRY, SYGVKD. The CDR3 DNA follows: TGTGCCATCAGTGAGGGCTATACGCAGTATTTT. Its translation is CAISEGYTQYF.

This clonotype was counted ten times or more. The chain recombines TRBV11-3 with TRBJ2-7; D call uncertain. V was trimmed by 1 base and J by 3 bases, leaving 7 bases between them. The CDR3 is 13 amino acids. Germline V gives CDR1 SGHNT, CDR2 YENEEA. CDR3 sequence (DNA): TGTGCCAGCAGCTTAGGACGGAACTACGAGCAGTACTTC. This sequence encodes CASSLGRNYEQYF.

This clonotype was detected a few times. The chain couples TRBV29-1 to TRBJ2-1; no clear D. V gave up 4 bases and J gave up 4 bases, with 5 bases separating them. Per the germline V gene, CDR1 is SQVTM and CDR2 is ANQGSEA. This CDR3 region has 11 residues. CDR3 loop: CSVALYNEQFF. The CDR3 DNA follows: TGCAGCGTTGCCCTATACAATGAGCAGTTCTTC.